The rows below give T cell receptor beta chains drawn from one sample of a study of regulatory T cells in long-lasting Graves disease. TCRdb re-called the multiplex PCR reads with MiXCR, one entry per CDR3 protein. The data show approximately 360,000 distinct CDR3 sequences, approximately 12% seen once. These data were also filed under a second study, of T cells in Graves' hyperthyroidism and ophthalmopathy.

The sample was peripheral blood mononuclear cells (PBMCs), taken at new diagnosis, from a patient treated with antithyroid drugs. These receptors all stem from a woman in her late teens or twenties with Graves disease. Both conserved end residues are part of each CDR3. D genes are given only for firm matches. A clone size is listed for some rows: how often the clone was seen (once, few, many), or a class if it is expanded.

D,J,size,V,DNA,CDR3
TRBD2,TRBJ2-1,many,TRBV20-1,TGCAGTGCCCCACTAGCGGGGGGGCCGAGGGATGAGCAGTTCTTC,CSAPLAGGPRDEQFF
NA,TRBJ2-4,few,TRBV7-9,TGTGCCAGCAGTTTCCGGGACCCCAAAAACATTCAGTACTTC,CASSFRDPKNIQYF
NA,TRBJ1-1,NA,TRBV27,TGTGCCAGCAGCCGAACGTGGGGGAGGACTGAAGCTTTCTTT,CASSRTWGRTEAFF
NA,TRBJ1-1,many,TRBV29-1,TGCAGCGTTCGTACAGAAGTGAACACTGAAGCTTTCTTT,CSVRTEVNTEAFF
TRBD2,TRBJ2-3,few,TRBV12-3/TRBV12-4,TGTGCCAGCAGTTTGGGAGGGGCAACCACAGATACGCAGTATTTT,CASSLGGATTDTQYF
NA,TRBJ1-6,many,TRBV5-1,TGCGCCAGCAGCTTGACGGCAGGGCTGCGCTATTCAAGCTCCTATAATTCACCCCTCCACTTT,CASSLTAGLRYSSSYNSPLHF
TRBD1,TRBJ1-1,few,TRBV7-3,TGTGCCAGCAGCCGGGACAGGGATGGCACTGAAGCTTTCTTT,CASSRDRDGTEAFF
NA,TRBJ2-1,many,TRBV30,TGTGCCAGCTACCGGGGGACCTCCTACAATGAGCAGTTCTTC,CASYRGTSYNEQFF
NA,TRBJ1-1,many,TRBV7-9,TGTGCCAGCAGCTTAGAGGTGGTTGCTGAAGCTTTCTTT,CASSLEVVAEAFF
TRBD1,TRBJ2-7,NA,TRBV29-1,TGCAGCGTTATAAACAGGGGGGTATACGAGCAGTACTTC,CSVINRGVYEQYF
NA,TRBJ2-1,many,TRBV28,TGTGCCAGCGGCTCAGTAGGGCACCTTAATGAGCAGTTCTTC,CASGSVGHLNEQFF
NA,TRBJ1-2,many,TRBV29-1,TGCAGCGTCGTTGAGGGACTGGGCTATGGCTACACCTTC,CSVVEGLGYGYTF
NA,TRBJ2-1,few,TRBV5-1,TGTGCCAGCAGCTCCGTCGACTCAAGGAATCAGCGTGAGCAGTTCTTC,CASSSVDSRNQREQFF
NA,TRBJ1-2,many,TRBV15,TGTGCCACCAGCACCCGTCACCTCCCCTTTTATGGCTACACCTTC,CATSTRHLPFYGYTF
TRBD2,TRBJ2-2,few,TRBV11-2,TGTGCCAGCAGCCATATAGCGGGAGTGAACACCGGGGAGCTGTTTTTT,CASSHIAGVNTGELFF
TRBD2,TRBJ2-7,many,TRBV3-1,TGTGCCAGCAGCCAGAGGAGTAGCGGGGGAGGATTCTACGAGCAGTACTTC,CASSQRSSGGGFYEQYF
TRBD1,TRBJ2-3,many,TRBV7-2,TGTGCCAGCAGCCTGGACAGGGACGCGCAGTATTTT,CASSLDRDAQYF
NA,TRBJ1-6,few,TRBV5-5,TGTGCCAGCAGTCCCCAGGGGCAGGGCGGTAATTCACCCCTCCACTTT,CASSPQGQGGNSPLHF
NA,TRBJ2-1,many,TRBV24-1,TGTGCCACCAGTGATGCGGGACAGTCCTACAATGAGCAGTTCTTC,CATSDAGQSYNEQFF
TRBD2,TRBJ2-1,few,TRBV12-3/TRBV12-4,TGTGCCAGCAGTTTAGCTATAGCGGGAGTCTACAATGAGCAGTTCTTC,CASSLAIAGVYNEQFF
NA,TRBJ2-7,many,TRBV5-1,TGCGCCAGCAGCTGGAGGCCAGCACAGATCTACGAGCAGTACTTC,CASSWRPAQIYEQYF
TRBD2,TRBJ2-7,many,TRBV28,TGTGCCAGCAGTTTCGAGGGAGCGGGAACCCCCTACGAGCAGTACTTC,CASSFEGAGTPYEQYF
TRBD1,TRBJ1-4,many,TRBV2,TGTGCCATAAGGACAGGGCTTTATGCTAATGAAAAACTGTTTTTT,CAIRTGLYANEKLFF
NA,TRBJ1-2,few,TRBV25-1,TGTGCCAGCAGTGATCTTTGGGGGATTGGCTACACCTTC,CASSDLWGIGYTF
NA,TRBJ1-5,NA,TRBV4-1,TGCGCCAGCAGTCAGTCGGGGGCTCGCAATCAGCCCCAGCATTTT,CASSQSGARNQPQHF
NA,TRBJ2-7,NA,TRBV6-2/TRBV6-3,TGTGCCAGCAGTGTCCGCGGGGCGGCCTTCTCCTACAAGCAGTACTTC,CASSVRGAAFSYKQYF
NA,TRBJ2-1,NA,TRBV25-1,TGTGCCAGCAGTGTACGGCGGGATACTTACAATGAGCAGTTCTTC,CASSVRRDTYNEQFF
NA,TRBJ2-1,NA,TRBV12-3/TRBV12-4,TGTGCCAGCAGTTTTTGGTTGGGGAGCTCCTACAATGAGCAGTTCTTC,CASSFWLGSSYNEQFF
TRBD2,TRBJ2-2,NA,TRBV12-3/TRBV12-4,TGTGCCAGCAGCCTGACTAGCGGGGGGGTTTACACCGGGGAGCTGTTTTTT,CASSLTSGGVYTGELFF
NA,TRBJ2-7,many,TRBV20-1,TGCAGTGCTAGCGAGGACTACGAGCAGTACTTC,CSASEDYEQYF
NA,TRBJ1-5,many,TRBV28,TGTGCCAGCAGTCCGGGTCCTTACAATCAGCCCCAGCATTTT,CASSPGPYNQPQHF
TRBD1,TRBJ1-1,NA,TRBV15,TGTGCCACCAGCAGAGACCCCGGACAGGACACTGAAGCTTTCTTT,CATSRDPGQDTEAFF
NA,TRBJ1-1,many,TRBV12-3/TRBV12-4,TGTGCCAGCAGCCCTAGGAACACTGAAGCTTTCTTT,CASSPRNTEAFF
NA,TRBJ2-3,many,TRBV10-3,TGTGCCATCAGTGAGTCGTGGGGAACAGGGAGCGATACAGATACGCAGTATTTT,CAISESWGTGSDTDTQYF
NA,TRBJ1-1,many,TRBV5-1,TGCGCCAGCAGCATAGGGAACACTGAAGCTTTCTTT,CASSIGNTEAFF
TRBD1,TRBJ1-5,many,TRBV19,TGTGCCAGTAGTCCAGAGCCCCGGGACAGCGTAAATCAGCCCCAGCATTTT,CASSPEPRDSVNQPQHF
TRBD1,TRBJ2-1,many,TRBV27,TGTGCCAGCCGTCTCGTCAGAATGGGGGTCAGGGGGAGCTCCTACAATGAGCAGTTCTTC,CASRLVRMGVRGSSYNEQFF
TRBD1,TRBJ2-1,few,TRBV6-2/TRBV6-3,TGTGCCAGCAGTTACGGGACAGGGAATGAGCAGTTCTTC,CASSYGTGNEQFF
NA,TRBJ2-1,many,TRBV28,TGTGCCAGCAGTTTATCCGGACACACCTACAATGAGCAGTTCTTC,CASSLSGHTYNEQFF
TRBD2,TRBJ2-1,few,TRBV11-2,TGTGCCAGCAGGTGGGCGGGGGGAGCGGGTGAGCAGTTCTTC,CASRWAGGAGEQFF
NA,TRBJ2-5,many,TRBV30,TGTGCCTGGAGTGTCGGGCTGGTGTATAACCAAGAGACCCAGTACTTC,CAWSVGLVYNQETQYF
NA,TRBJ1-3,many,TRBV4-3,TGCGCCAGCAGCCGCACCTCGGGGTTGTTCGGAAACACCATATATTTT,CASSRTSGLFGNTIYF
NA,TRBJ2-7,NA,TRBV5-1,TGCGCCAGCAGCTTGGAGGAGGACTACGAGCAGTACTTC,CASSLEEDYEQYF
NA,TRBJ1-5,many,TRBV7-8,TGTGCCAGCAGCTCCGCATTCAATCAGCCCCAGCATTTT,CASSSAFNQPQHF
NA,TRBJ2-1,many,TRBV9,TGTGCCAGCAGCGTAGGATCAGGGGTCGGTGAGCAGTTCTTC,CASSVGSGVGEQFF
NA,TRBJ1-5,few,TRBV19,TGTGCCAGTAACCCCCCGGGCAGGGAAGGTCAGCCCCAGCATTTT,CASNPPGREGQPQHF
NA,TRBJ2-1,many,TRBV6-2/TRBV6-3,TGTGCCAGCAGTTATGCCAGGGTTGCCAACAATGAGCAGTTCTTC,CASSYARVANNEQFF
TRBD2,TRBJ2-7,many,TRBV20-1,TGCAGTGCTACGGACCCGAGACTAGCGGGAGGATCCGAGCAGTACTTC,CSATDPRLAGGSEQYF
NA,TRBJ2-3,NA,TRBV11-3,TGTGCCAGCAGCTGGGTTTACGGGGATACGCAGTATTTT,CASSWVYGDTQYF
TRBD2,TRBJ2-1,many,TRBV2,TGTGCCAGCAGAATAGGACTAGCGGGAGATATTGGCGTGCAGTTCTTC,CASRIGLAGDIGVQFF
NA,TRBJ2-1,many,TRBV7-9,TGTGCCAGCAGCTTGGGGCCTCCGGAACCCTACAATGAGCAGTTCTTC,CASSLGPPEPYNEQFF
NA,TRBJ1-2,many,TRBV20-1,TGCAGTGCTAGAGATCCGAACTCCAACAACTATGGCTACACCTTC,CSARDPNSNNYGYTF
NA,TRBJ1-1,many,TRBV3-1,TGTGCCAGCAGCCAAGATTCAGGCGGTGGGACTGAAGCTTTCTTT,CASSQDSGGGTEAFF
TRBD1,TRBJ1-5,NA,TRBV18,TGTGCCAGCTCACCAGGGACAGGGTCGGATCAGCCCCAGCATTTT,CASSPGTGSDQPQHF
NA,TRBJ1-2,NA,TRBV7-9,TGTGCCAGCAGTCTTGTGGGGACGGCCTATGGCTACACCTTC,CASSLVGTAYGYTF